This TCR beta chain was observed in a study of CD8 T cells in Susac syndrome. Germline V gene data show CDR1 as LNHDA and CDR2 as SQIVND (reference sequence). V was clipped by 4 bases and J by 3 bases, with 13 bases between them. CDR3 length equals 15 residues. TCR beta from blood CD8+ and CD4+ T cells was sequenced. It was treatment-naive patients with stable or active relapsing-remitting disease who made up the multiple sclerosis controls. Bulk CD8+ and CD4+ cells came from magnetic negative isolation; CD8+ TEMRA by FACS. Reverse transcription of about 0.45 to 1 ug RNA was performed with random hexamers. TCR beta CDR3 was amplified by immunoSEQ covering 54 Vbeta and 13 Jbeta. MiXCR was run by TCRdb on the immunoSEQ multiplex PCR reads, yielding one entry per CDR3 protein. The table has approximately 300,000 distinct CDR3 sequences, approximately 85% seen once.

The origin of this receptor is a human donor with multiple sclerosis. Sequenced input: CD8+ T cells from PBMCs. The J gene is TRBJ2-1, the V gene TRBV19; D might be TRBD1 (6 bases). In nucleotides, the CDR3 is TGTGCCAGTAGTAGCAGGGGCCATCTCTACAATGAGCAGTTCTTC. Translation: CASSSRGHLYNEQFF.